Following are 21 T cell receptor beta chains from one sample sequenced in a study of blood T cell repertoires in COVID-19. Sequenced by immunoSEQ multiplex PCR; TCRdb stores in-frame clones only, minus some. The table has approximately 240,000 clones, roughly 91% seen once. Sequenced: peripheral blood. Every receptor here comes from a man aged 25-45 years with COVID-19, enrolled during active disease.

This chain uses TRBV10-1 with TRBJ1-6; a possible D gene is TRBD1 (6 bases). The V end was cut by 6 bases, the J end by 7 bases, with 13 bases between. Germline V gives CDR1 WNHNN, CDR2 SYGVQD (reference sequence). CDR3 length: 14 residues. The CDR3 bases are TGCGCCAGCAGCCCCAGGGGCGAGAATTCACCCCTCCACTTT. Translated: CASSPRGENSPLHF.

The CDR3 nucleotides read TGCGCCAGCAGCTTTGGGGGCGTTGGGAATTCACCCCTCCACTTT. Its translation is CASSFGGVGNSPLHF. This chain uses TRBV5-1 with TRBJ1-6; D may be TRBD1 (6 bases). V lost 2 bases and J lost 7, with 13 bases in between. CDR3 length: 15 residues. Germline assignment: CDR1 SGHRS and CDR2 YFSETQ.

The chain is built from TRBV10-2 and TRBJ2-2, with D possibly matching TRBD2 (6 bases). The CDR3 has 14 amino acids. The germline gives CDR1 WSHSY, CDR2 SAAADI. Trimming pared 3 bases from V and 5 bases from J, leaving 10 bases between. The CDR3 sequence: CASSEGTSTGELFF. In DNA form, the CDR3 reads TGCGCCAGCAGTGAAGGGACTTCAACCGGGGAGCTGTTTTTT.

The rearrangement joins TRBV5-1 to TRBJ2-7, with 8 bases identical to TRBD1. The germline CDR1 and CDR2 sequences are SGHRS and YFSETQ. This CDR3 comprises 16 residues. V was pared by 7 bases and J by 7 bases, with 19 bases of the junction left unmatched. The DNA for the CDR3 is TGCGCCAGCCGTAAAAGACGGGAGACAGGGGACGGGGAGCAGTACTTC. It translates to CASRKRRETGDGEQYF.

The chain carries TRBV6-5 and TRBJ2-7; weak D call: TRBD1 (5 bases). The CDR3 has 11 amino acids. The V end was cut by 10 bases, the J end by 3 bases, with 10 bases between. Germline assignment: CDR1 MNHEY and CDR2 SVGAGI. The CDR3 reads CAIQEIYEQYF. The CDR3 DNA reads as TGTGCCATACAGGAAATCTACGAGCAGTACTTC.

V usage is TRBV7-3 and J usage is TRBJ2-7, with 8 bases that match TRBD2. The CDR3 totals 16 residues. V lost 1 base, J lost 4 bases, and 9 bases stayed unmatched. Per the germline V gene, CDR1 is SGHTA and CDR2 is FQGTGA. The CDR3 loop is CASSLSPSGGGYEQYF. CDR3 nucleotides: TGTGCCAGCAGCTTAAGTCCCTCAGGCGGGGGGTACGAGCAGTACTTC.

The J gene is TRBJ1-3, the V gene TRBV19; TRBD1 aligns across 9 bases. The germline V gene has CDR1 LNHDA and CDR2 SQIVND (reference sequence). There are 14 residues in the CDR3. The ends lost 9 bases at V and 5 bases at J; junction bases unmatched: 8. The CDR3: CASQMGQGRNTIYF. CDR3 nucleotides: TGTGCCAGCCAAATGGGACAGGGCAGAAACACCATATATTTT.

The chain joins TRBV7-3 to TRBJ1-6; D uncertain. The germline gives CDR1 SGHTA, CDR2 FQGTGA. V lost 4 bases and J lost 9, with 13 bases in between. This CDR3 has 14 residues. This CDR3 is CASSSTAGGSPLHF. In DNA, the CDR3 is TGTGCCAGCAGCTCAACAGCGGGTGGTTCACCCCTCCACTTT.

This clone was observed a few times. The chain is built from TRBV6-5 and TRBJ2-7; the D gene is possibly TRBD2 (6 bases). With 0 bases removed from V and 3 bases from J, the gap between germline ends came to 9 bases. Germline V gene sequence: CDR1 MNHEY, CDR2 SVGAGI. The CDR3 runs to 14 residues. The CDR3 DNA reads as TGTGCCAGCAGTTACTCGGGGAGGTTCTACGAGCAGTACTTC. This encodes CASSYSGRFYEQYF.

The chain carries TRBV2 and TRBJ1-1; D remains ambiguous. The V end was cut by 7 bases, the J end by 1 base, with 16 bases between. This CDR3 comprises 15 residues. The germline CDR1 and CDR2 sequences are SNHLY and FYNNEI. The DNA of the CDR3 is TGTGCCAGCACTATGACACTGATGGGGAACACTGAAGCTTTCTTT. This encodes CASTMTLMGNTEAFF.

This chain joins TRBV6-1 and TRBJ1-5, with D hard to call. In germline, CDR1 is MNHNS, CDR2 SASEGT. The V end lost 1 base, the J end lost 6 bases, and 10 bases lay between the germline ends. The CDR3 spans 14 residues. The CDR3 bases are TGTGCCAGCAGTGAAGTAAACGAGGCTCAGCCCCAGCATTTT. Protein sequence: CASSEVNEAQPQHF.

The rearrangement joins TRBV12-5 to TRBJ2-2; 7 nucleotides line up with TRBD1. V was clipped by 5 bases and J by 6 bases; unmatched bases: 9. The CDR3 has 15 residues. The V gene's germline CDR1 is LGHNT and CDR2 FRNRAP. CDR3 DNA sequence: TGTGCTAGTGGTACACAGGGGAGAGGGGCCGGGGAGCTGTTTTTT. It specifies CASGTQGRGAGELFF.

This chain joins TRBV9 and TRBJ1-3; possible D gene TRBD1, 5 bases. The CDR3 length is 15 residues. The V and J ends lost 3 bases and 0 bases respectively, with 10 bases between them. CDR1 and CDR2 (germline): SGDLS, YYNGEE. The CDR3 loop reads CASSGQPASGNTIYF. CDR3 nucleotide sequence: TGTGCCAGCAGCGGACAGCCAGCCTCTGGAAACACCATATATTTT.

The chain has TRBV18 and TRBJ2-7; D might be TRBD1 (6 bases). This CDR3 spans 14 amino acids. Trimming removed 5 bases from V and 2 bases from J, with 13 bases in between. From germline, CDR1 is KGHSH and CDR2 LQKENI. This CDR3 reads CASSVTRGPYEQYF. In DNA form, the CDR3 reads TGTGCCAGCTCAGTGACCAGGGGCCCCTACGAGCAGTACTTC.

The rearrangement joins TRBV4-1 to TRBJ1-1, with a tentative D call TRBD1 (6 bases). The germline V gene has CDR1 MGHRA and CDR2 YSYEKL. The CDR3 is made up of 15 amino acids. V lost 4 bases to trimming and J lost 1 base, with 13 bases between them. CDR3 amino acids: CASSPIGQRNTEAFF. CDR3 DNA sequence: TGCGCCAGCAGCCCGATAGGACAGAGGAACACTGAAGCTTTCTTT.

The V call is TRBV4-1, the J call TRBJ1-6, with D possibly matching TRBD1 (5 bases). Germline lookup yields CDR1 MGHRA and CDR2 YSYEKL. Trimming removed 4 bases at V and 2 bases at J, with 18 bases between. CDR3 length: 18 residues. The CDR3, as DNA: TGCGCCAGCAGCCGTCCCGATGGAGGGGACCCCTATAATTCACCCCTCCACTTT. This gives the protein CASSRPDGGDPYNSPLHF.

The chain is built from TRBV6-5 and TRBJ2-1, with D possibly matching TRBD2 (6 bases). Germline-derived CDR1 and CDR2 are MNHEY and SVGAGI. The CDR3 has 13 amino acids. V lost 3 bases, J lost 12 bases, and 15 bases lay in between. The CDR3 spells CASSYSGFVGQFF. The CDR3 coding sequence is TGTGCCAGCAGTTATAGCGGCTTCGTCGGGCAGTTCTTC.

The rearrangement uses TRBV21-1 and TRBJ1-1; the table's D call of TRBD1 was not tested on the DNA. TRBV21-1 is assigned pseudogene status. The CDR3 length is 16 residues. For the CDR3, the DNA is TGTGCCAGCAGCAAGACAGGGGCTTTTTTGGGCACTGAAGCTTTCTTT. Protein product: CASSKTGAFLGTEAFF.

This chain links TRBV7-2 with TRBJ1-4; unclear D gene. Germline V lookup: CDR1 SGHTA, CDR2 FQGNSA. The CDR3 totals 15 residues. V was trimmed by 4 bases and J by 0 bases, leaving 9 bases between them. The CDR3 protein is CASSSRPATNEKLFF. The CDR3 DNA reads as TGTGCCAGCAGCTCCAGGCCTGCAACTAATGAAAAACTGTTTTTT. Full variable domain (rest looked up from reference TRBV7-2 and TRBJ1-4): GAGVSQSPSNKVTEKGKDVELRCDPISGHTALYWYRQSLGQGLEFLIYFQGNSAPDKSGLPSDRFSAERTGGSVSTLTIQRTQQEDSAVYLCASSSRPATNEKLFFGSGTQLSVL.

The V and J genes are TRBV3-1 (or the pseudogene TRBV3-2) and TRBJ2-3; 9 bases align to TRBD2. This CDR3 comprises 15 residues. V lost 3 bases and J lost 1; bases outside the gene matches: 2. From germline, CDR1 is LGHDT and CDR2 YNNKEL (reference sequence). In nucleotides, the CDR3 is TGTGCCAGCAGCCAGGTAGCGGGGGGCACAGATACGCAGTATTTT. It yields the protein CASSQVAGGTDTQYF.

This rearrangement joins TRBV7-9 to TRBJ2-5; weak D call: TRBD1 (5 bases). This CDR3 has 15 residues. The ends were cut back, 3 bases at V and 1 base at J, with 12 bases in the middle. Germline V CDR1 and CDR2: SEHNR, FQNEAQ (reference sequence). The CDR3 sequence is CASSLQGQVQETQYF. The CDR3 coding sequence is TGTGCCAGCAGCTTGCAGGGTCAGGTCCAAGAGACCCAGTACTTC. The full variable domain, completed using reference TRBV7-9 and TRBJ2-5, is DTGVSQNPRHKITKRGQNVTFRCDPISEHNRLYWYRQTLGQGPEFLTYFQNEAQLEKSRLLSDRFSAERPKGSFSTLEIQRTEQGDSAMYLCASSLQGQVQETQYFGPGTRLLVL.